This T cell receptor (beta chain) derives from a study of blood T cell repertoires in COVID-19. Profiling relied on immunoSEQ multiplex PCR, and the TCRdb table lists in-frame clones only, not all of them. The table includes 150,000 to 200,000 clones, about nine tenths detected once. Per germline, CDR1 SGHNT and CDR2 YYREEE (reference sequence). The length of the CDR3 is 14 residues. The ends were cut back, 3 bases at V and 1 base at J, with 10 bases in the middle. The gene calls are TRBV5-4 and TRBJ2-5; D is undetermined. The TCR originated in a man between 18 and 29 years old who had recovered from COVID-19. Sequencing was carried out using peripheral blood. CDR3 DNA: TGTGCCAGCAGCTCCCCCGCCGGCCAAGAGACCCAGTACTTC. Its translation is CASSSPAGQETQYF.